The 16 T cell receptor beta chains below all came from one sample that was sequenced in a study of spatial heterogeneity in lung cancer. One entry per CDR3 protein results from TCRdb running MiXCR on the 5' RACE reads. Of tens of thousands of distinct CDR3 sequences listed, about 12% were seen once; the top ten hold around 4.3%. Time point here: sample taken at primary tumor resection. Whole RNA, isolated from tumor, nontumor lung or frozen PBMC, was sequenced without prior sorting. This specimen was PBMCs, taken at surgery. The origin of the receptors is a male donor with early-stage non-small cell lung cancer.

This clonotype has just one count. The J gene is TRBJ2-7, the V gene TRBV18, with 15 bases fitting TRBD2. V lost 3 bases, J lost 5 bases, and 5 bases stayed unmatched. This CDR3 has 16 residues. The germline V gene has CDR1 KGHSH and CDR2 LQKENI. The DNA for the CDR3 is TGTGCCAGCTCACCCGTAGGACTAGCGGGAGGGAACGAGCAGTACTTC. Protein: CASSPVGLAGGNEQYF.

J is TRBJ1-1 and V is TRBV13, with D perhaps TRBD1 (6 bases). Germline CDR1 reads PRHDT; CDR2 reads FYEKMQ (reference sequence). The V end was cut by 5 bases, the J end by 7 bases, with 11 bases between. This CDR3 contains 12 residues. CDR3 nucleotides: TGTGCCAGCAGCCACCGGACAGATGAAGCTTTCTTT. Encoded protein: CASSHRTDEAFF.

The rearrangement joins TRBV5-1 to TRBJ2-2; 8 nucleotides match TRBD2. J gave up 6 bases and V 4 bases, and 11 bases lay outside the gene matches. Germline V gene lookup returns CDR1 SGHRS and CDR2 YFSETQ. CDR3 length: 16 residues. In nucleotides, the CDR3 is TGCGCCAGCAGCCCCGGGACTCCGGGAGGGCCCGGGGAGCTGTTTTTT. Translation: CASSPGTPGGPGELFF.

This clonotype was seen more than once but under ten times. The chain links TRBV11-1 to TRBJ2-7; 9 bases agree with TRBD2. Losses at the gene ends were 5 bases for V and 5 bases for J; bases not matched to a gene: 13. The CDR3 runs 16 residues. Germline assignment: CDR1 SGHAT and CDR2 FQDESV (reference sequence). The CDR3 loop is CASSPSGRGGFDEQYF. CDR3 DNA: TGTGCCAGCAGCCCTTCGGGGCGGGGGGGATTTGACGAGCAGTACTTC.

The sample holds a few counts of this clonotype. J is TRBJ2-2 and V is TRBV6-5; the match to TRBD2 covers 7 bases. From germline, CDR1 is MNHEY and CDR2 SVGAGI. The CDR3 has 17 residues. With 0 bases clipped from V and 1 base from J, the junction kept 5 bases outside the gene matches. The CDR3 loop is CASSYSKSGMNTGELFF. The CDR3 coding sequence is TGTGCCAGCAGTTACTCGAAAAGCGGGATGAACACCGGGGAGCTGTTTTTT.

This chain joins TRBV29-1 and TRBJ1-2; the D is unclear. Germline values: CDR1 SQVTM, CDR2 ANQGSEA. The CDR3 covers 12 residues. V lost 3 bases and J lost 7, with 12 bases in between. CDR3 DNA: TGCAGCGTTGAGAAGGAGTGGATTGGCTACACCTTC. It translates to CSVEKEWIGYTF.

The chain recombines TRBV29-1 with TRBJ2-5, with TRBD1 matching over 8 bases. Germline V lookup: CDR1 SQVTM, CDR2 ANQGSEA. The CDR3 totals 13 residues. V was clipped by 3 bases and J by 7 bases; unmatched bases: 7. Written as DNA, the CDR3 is TGCAGCGTTGATCCAGGGGGCAAGGTGACCCAGTACTTC. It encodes CSVDPGGKVTQYF.

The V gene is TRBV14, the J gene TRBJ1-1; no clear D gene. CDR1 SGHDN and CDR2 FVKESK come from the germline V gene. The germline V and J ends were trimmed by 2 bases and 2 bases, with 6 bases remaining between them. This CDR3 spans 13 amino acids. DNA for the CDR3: TGTGCCAGCAGCCAACAGGCTAACACTGAAGCTTTCTTT. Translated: CASSQQANTEAFF.

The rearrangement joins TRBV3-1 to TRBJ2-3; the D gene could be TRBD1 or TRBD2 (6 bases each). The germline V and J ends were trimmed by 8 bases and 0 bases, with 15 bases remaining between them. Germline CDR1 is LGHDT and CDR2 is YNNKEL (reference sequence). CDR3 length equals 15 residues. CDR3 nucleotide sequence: TGTGCCAGCTCCGACGAGGGGGGAAGCACAGATACGCAGTATTTT. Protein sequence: CASSDEGGSTDTQYF.

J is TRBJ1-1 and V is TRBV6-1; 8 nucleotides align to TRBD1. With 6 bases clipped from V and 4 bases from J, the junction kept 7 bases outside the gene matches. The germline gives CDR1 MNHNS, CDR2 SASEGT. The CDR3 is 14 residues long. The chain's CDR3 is CASSTTGGGTEAFF. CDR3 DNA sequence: TGTGCCAGCAGCACCACAGGGGGAGGCACTGAAGCTTTCTTT.

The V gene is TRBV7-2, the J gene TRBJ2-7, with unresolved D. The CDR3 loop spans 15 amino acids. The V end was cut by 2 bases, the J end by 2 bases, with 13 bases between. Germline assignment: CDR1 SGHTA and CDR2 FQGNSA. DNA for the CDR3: TGTGCCAGCAGCTTAATCGGGCTAGATGCCTACGAGCAGTACTTC. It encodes CASSLIGLDAYEQYF.

The CDR3 protein is CASSFGTDLYEQYF. For the CDR3, the DNA is TGTGCCAGCAGCTTCGGGACGGACCTCTACGAGCAGTACTTC. The chain recombines TRBV5-6 with TRBJ2-7, with D perhaps assigned TRBD1 or TRBD2 (5 bases each). CDR3 size: 14 residues. Looked up from germline, CDR1 is SGHDT and CDR2 is YYEEEE. Trimming shortened V by 2 bases and J by 3 bases, and 12 bases separated the two germline ends. The variable domain in full, with the rest retrieved from reference TRBV5-6 and TRBJ2-7, is DAGVTQSPTHLIKTRGQQVTLRCSPKSGHDTVSWYQQALGQGPQFIFQYYEEEERQRGNFPDRFSGHQFPNYSSELNVNALLLGDSALYLCASSFGTDLYEQYFGPGTRLTVT.

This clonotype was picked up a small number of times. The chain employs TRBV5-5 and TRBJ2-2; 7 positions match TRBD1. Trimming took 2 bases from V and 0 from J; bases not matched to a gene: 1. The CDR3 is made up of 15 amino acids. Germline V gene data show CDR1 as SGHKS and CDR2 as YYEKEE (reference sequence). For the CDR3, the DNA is TGTGCCAGCAGCTTCGACAGGGCGAACACCGGGGAGCTGTTTTTT. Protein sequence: CASSFDRANTGELFF. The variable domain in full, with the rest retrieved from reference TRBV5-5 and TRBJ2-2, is DAGVTQSPTHLIKTRGQQVTLRCSPISGHKSVSWYQQVLGQGPQFIFQYYEKEERGRGNFPDRFSARQFPNYSSELNVNALLLGDSALYLCASSFDRANTGELFFGEGSRLTVL.

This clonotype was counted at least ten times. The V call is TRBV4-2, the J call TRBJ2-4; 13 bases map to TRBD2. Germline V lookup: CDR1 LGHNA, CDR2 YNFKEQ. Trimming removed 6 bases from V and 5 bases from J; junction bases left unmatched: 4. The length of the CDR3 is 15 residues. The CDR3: CASSGTSGAQNIQYF. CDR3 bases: TGTGCCAGCAGTGGGACTAGCGGGGCCCAAAACATTCAGTACTTC.

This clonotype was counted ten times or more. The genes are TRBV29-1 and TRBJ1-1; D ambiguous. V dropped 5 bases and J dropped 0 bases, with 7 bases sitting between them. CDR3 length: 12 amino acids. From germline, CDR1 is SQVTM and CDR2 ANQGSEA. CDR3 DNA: TGCAGCGTTCTAAGGCTGAACACTGAAGCTTTCTTT. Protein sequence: CSVLRLNTEAFF. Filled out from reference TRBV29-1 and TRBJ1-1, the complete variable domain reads SAVISQKPSRDICQRGTSLTIQCQVDSQVTMMFWYRQQPGQSLTLIATANQGSEATYESGFVIDKFPISRPNLTFSTLTVSNMSPEDSSIYLCSVLRLNTEAFFGQGTRLTVV.

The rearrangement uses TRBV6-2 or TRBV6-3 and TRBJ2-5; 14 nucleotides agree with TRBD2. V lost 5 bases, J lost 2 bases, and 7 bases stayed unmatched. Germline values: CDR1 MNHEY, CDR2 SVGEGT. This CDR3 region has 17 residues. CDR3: CASSAGTSGSGQETQYF. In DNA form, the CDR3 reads TGTGCCAGCAGTGCCGGGACTAGCGGGAGTGGGCAAGAGACCCAGTACTTC.